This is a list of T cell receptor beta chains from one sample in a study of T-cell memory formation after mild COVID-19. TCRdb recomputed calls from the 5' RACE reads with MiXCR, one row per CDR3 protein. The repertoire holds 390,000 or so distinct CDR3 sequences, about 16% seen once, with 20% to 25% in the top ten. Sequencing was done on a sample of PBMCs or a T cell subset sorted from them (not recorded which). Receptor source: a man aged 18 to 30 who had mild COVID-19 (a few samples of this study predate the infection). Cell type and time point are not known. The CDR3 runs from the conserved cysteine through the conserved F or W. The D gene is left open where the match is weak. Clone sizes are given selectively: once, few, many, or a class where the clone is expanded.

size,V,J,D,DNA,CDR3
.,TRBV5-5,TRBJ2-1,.,TGTGCCAGCAGCGGAGGCGGGGGCGGGTTCTTC,CASSGGGGGFF
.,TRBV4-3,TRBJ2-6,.,TGCGCCAGCAGCGCTTGGGGGGCCAACGTCCTGACTTTC,CASSAWGANVLTF
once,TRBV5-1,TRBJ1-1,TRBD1,TGCGCCAGCAGCCGACAGGGAGCGAACACTGAAGCTTTCTTT,CASSRQGANTEAFF
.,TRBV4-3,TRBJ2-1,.,TGCGCCAGCAGCCAAGCCCTCCAGGGGGGATCTCACAATGAGCAGTTCTTC,CASSQALQGGSHNEQFF
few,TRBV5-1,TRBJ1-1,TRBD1,TGCGCCAGCAGGCTGGGACAGCCCGGGAACGCTGAAGCTTTCTTT,CASRLGQPGNAEAFF
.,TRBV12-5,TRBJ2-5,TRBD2,TGTGCTAGTGCCCCAGGCGGGGGGGGAGAGACCCAGTACTTC,CASAPGGGGETQYF
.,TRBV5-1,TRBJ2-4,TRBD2,TGCGCCAGCAAGGTGACTAGCGGGAACATTCAGTACTTC,CASKVTSGNIQYF
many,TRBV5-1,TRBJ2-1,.,TGCGCCAGCAGCCGGAGAGAGGTGCGCTCCTACAATGAGCAGTTCTTC,CASSRREVRSYNEQFF
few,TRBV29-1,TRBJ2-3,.,.,CSFAPADTQYF
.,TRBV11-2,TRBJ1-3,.,TGTGCCAGCAGCGCCTCGCTCACAGCTAGAAACACCATATATTTT,CASSASLTARNTIYF
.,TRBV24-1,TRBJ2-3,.,TGTGCCACCAGTGATAGTCTAAGGGACAGCACAGATACGCAGTATTTT,CATSDSLRDSTDTQYF
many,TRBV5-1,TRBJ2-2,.,TGCGCCAGCAGCTTCCAACCGGGACAAGGGACCGGGGAGCTGTTTTTT,CASSFQPGQGTGELFF
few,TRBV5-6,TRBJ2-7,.,TGTGCCAGCAGCTTTCTACAGGGTGTCTACGAGCAGTACTTC,CASSFLQGVYEQYF
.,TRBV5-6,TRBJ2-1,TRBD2,TGTGCCAGCAGTGTCGGACTAGTCATGGTCTCGTACAATGAGCAGTTCTTC,CASSVGLVMVSYNEQFF
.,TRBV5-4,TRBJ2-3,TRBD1,TGTGCCAGCAGCTACCGGGACAGGGGCACAGATACGCAGTATTTT,CASSYRDRGTDTQYF
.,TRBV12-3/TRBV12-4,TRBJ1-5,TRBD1,TGTGCCAGCAGTTATGGACAGGGGGTGCAGCCCCAGCATTTT,CASSYGQGVQPQHF
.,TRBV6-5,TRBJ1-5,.,TGTGCCAGCAGTCACGCCGGGCTCAATCAGCCCCAGCATTTT,CASSHAGLNQPQHF
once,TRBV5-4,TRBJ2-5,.,TGTGCCAGCAGCTTTTCCCAGGGGCGGGGAGAGACCCAGTACTTC,CASSFSQGRGETQYF
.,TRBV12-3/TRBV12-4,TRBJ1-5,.,TGTGCCAGCAGTTGGGATGACCGGGCCAATCAGCCCCAGCATTTT,CASSWDDRANQPQHF
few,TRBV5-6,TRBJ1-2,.,TGTGCCAGCAGCTTTACCTACAGGTGGGACCAGAGTAACTATGGCTACACCTTC,CASSFTYRWDQSNYGYTF
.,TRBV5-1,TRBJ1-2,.,TGCGCCAGCAGCTTGGCTGGGGAATACTACACCTTC,CASSLAGEYYTF
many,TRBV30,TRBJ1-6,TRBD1,TGTGCCTGGCACCGGGACAGGGCAACGACCCTCCACTTT,CAWHRDRATTLHF
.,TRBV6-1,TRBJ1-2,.,TGTGCCAGCAGAGAGGGAGGATACTATGGCTACACCTTC,CASREGGYYGYTF
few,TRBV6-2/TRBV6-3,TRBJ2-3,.,TGTGCCAGCATTCCAGGCCACACAGATACGCAGTATTTT,CASIPGHTDTQYF
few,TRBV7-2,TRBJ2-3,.,TGTGCCAGCAGCACTAATAGCGTGGGGGGCACAGATACGCAGTATTTT,CASSTNSVGGTDTQYF
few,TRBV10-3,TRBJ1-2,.,TGTGCCATCAGTGAGGGGCGGGGGAGCTATGGCTACACCTTC,CAISEGRGSYGYTF
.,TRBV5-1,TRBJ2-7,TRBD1,TGCGCCAGCAGCTCGCAAGGACAGGGGGTTGAACAGCAGTACTTC,CASSSQGQGVEQQYF
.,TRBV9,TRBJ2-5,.,TGTGCCAGCAGCGCCCAGGGTGGAGAGACCCAGTACTTC,CASSAQGGETQYF
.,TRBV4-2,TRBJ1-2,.,TGTGCCAGCAGCCAAGAAGAAGCCCTGGGGGGGTATGGCTACACCTTC,CASSQEEALGGYGYTF
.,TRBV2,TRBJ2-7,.,TGTGCCAGCAGTGAAGATAGCGTGCGGTACTTC,CASSEDSVRYF
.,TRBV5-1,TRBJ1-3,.,TGCGCCAGTCACTCCGGGACGGCGGCGGACACCATATATTTT,CASHSGTAADTIYF
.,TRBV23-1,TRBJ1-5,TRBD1,TGCGCCAGCAGTCAAAAAAGGGGGACAGGGTCTCAGCCCCAGCATTTT,CASSQKRGTGSQPQHF
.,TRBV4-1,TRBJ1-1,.,TGCGCCAGCAGCCAAGAGGAGAATATGAACACTGAAGCTTTCTTT,CASSQEENMNTEAFF
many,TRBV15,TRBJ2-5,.,TGTGCCACCAGCAGAGGACAGCAAGAGACCCAGTACTTC,CATSRGQQETQYF
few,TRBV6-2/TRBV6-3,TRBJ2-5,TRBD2,TGTGCCAGCAGTCCCTTCGGGGGGTCGTACCAAGAGACCCAGTACTTC,CASSPFGGSYQETQYF
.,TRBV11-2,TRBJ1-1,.,TGTGCCAGCAGCTTCCCTAGGGCGAACACTGAAGCTTTCTTT,CASSFPRANTEAFF
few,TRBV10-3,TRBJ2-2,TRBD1,TGTGCCAGCGAACAGGGGGCGGGCACCGGGGAGCTGTTTTTT,CASEQGAGTGELFF
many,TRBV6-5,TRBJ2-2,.,TGTGCCAGCAGTTACTCGGGGGACACCGGGGAGCTGTTTTTT,CASSYSGDTGELFF